One and the same sample provided the 30 T cell receptor beta chains below, sequenced in a study of spatial heterogeneity in lung cancer. Each CDR3 protein is one row after TCRdb ran MiXCR on the 5' RACE reads. The sample yields some 8,600 distinct CDR3 sequences, roughly 4.3% seen once. Time point reported: sample taken at primary tumor resection. The sequences come from PBMCs, collected at surgery. The receptors originated from a male donor with early-stage non-small cell lung cancer.

This clonotype rates as medium-sized. The rearrangement joins TRBV11-2 to TRBJ1-4; D is ambiguous. CDR3 length equals 16 residues. Between the trimmed V and J ends, which lost 4 bases and 5 bases, there was a span of 17 bases. Germline CDR1 SGHAT, CDR2 FQNNGV. CDR3 sequence reads: CASSSHGGDINEKLFF. CDR3 in DNA: TGTGCCAGCAGCTCGCACGGTGGGGATATAAATGAAAAACTGTTTTTT.

This clonotype showed up many times. V gene TRBV7-8 combines with J gene TRBJ2-6; D might be TRBD1 (6 bases). This CDR3 is 14 amino acids long. V shed 5 bases and J shed 5 bases, with 10 bases lying between them. Germline lookup yields CDR1 SGHVS and CDR2 FQNEAQ. The CDR3 nucleotides read TGTGCCAGCAGCCTCCGGGACAGGGCCAACGTCCTGACTTTC. Translation gives CASSLRDRANVLTF.

This clonotype was picked up many times. The chain recombines TRBV6-5 with TRBJ1-2; TRBD1 is a possible D gene (5 bases). Between the trimmed V and J ends, which lost 5 bases and 0 bases, there was a span of 13 bases. CDR3 size: 15 residues. Germline loops: CDR1 MNHEY, CDR2 SVGAGI. CDR3: CASSRGTKANYGYTF. In DNA form, the CDR3 reads TGTGCCAGCAGTAGGGGAACTAAAGCTAACTATGGCTACACCTTC.

This clonotype was recorded at least ten times. The V and J genes are TRBV9 and TRBJ2-3; 11 bases agree with TRBD2. There are 15 residues in the CDR3. CDR1 is SGDLS, CDR2 YYNGEE, per germline. Trimming removed 4 bases from V and 6 bases from J; junction bases left unmatched: 7. CDR3 DNA sequence: TGTGCCAGCAGCTTTACCCCTAGCGGGGGGGATACGCAGTATTTT. It is translated as CASSFTPSGGDTQYF.

This clonotype is medium-sized (0.01 to 0.1%). This rearrangement joins TRBV29-1 to TRBJ1-3; D uncertain. The V gene lost 0 bases and the J gene lost 0 bases, with 12 bases spanning the gap. The V gene's germline CDR1 is SQVTM and CDR2 ANQGSEA. The CDR3 has 16 amino acids. CDR3 sequence reads: CSVEEWGGNSGNTIYF. The DNA for the CDR3 is TGCAGCGTTGAAGAGTGGGGAGGTAACTCTGGAAACACCATATATTTT.

In its sample, this clonotype ranks as medium-sized. CDR3 protein: CASRQPGHTDTQYF. CDR3 DNA sequence: TGTGCCAGCAGACAACCGGGACACACAGATACGCAGTATTTT. This sequence joins TRBV6-5 and TRBJ2-3, with D possibly TRBD1 on 6 matching bases. V was clipped by 6 bases and J by 2 bases, with 12 bases between them. CDR1 and CDR2 from the germline V gene are MNHEY and SVGAGI. The CDR3 runs 14 residues.

This clonotype was picked up a small number of times. The V and J genes are TRBV6-5 and TRBJ2-1; tentatively, D is TRBD1 (5 bases). The CDR3 is 13 residues long. The V gene lost 2 bases and the J gene lost 10 bases, with 12 bases spanning the gap. Germline CDR1 MNHEY, CDR2 SVGAGI. CDR3 loop: CASSYKRGGEQFF. The CDR3 DNA follows: TGTGCCAGCAGTTACAAAAGGGGCGGCGAGCAGTTCTTC.

At least ten counts were recorded for this clonotype. V usage is TRBV7-9 and J usage is TRBJ2-5, with 10 bases matching TRBD1. CDR3 size: 16 residues. Losses at the gene ends were 2 bases for V and 2 bases for J; bases not matched to a gene: 5. CDR1 and CDR2 (germline): SEHNR, FQNEAQ (reference sequence). The CDR3 region is CASSLRTGGFQETQYF. CDR3 sequence (DNA): TGTGCCAGCAGCTTAAGGACAGGGGGTTTTCAAGAGACCCAGTACTTC.

This clonotype came up a few times. The genes are TRBV11-2 and TRBJ1-2; perhaps TRBD1 as D (5 bases). Germline assignment: CDR1 SGHAT and CDR2 FQNNGV. V shed 4 bases and J shed 4 bases, with 7 bases lying between them. This CDR3 has 12 amino acids. The CDR3 sequence: CASSSQAYGYTF. The CDR3 nucleotides are TGTGCCAGCAGCTCACAGGCCTATGGCTACACCTTC.

This clonotype was seen ten or more times. The CDR3 spells CASSSQRTDKKLFF. DNA for the CDR3: TGCGCCAGCAGCTCCCAAAGGACGGATAAAAAACTGTTTTTT. This chain links TRBV5-1 with TRBJ1-4; D is undetermined. V lost 3 bases and J lost 9, with 15 bases in between. The V gene's germline CDR1 is SGHRS and CDR2 YFSETQ. The CDR3 spans 14 residues.

This clonotype was recorded many times. The rearrangement joins TRBV6-2 or TRBV6-3 to TRBJ1-1; weak D call: TRBD1 (6 bases). Germline V gives CDR1 MNHEY, CDR2 SVGEGT. Trimming left V 2 bases short and J 0 bases short, with 16 bases between. The CDR3 sequence is 17 residues long. The CDR3 bases are TGTGCCAGCAGTTACCGACCCCAGGGGACAATGAACACTGAAGCTTTCTTT. It specifies CASSYRPQGTMNTEAFF.

This clonotype was found many times. The V gene is TRBV29-1, the J gene TRBJ2-1; possibly TRBD1 or TRBD2 for D (5 bases each). The germline V gene encodes CDR1 SQVTM and CDR2 ANQGSEA. This CDR3 contains 14 residues. With 6 bases removed from V and 0 bases from J, the gap between germline ends came to 12 bases. CDR3 coding DNA: TGCAGCGTGACCGGGACGGACTCCTACAATGAGCAGTTCTTC. The encoded protein is CSVTGTDSYNEQFF.

In its sample, this clonotype ranks as medium-sized (0.01 to 0.1%). J is TRBJ2-5 and V is TRBV28, with D possibly called TRBD1 or TRBD2 (7 bases each). CDR1 is MDHEN and CDR2 is SYDVKM in the germline V gene. Trimming shortened V by 5 bases and J by 4 bases, and 17 bases separated the two germline ends. This CDR3 has 15 amino acids. The CDR3 nucleotides read TGTGCCAGCAGTCCCCCCAGGGGGGGCGTAGAGACCCAGTACTTC. Amino acid sequence: CASSPPRGGVETQYF.

This clonotype has a count of ten or more. The chain has TRBV4-2 and TRBJ1-6; D unresolved. Between the trimmed V and J ends, which lost 4 bases and 0 bases, there was a span of 13 bases. The CDR3 contains 17 residues. Germline V gives CDR1 LGHNA, CDR2 YNFKEQ. DNA of the CDR3: TGTGCCAGCAGCCCTCGTTCTGATAGCTCCTATAATTCACCCCTCCACTTT. This encodes CASSPRSDSSYNSPLHF.

This clonotype was recorded many times. V is TRBV29-1 and J is TRBJ2-3, with D perhaps matching TRBD2 (7 bases). The CDR3 is 14 amino acids. Trimming cost V 8 bases and J 6 bases, with 21 bases left between them. CDR1 is SQVTM and CDR2 is ANQGSEA in the germline V gene. CDR3 amino acids: CSSVGGAGTDTQYF. The CDR3 DNA follows: TGCAGCTCTGTAGGGGGGGCAGGAACCGATACGCAGTATTTT.

This clonotype was seen ten or more times. V is TRBV7-2 and J is TRBJ1-2; TRBD1 is a possible D gene (5 bases). The CDR3 totals 15 residues. The germline V gene has CDR1 SGHTA and CDR2 FQGNSA. Trimming took 0 bases from V and 7 from J, leaving 15 bases between them. CDR3 loop: CASSLAGGARGGYTF. The CDR3 DNA sequence: TGTGCCAGCAGCTTAGCCGGCGGGGCTCGAGGTGGCTACACCTTC.

This clonotype was seen ten or more times. CDR3 in amino acids: CATSDFGSGKCGDRSGNSPLHF. Written as DNA, the CDR3 is TGTGCCACCAGTGATTTCGGATCTGGCAAGTGTGGGGACAGGTCGGGGAATTCACCCCTCCACTTT. The V gene is TRBV24-1, the J gene TRBJ1-6, with 8 bases lining up with TRBD1. The CDR3 spans 22 residues. The V gene end was trimmed by 1 base and the J gene end by 7 bases; junction bases not matched to a gene: 23. Germline V gene lookup returns CDR1 KGHDR and CDR2 SFDVKD.

This clonotype has just a few counts. V usage is TRBV6-2 or TRBV6-3 and J usage is TRBJ2-3, with 9 bases matching TRBD1. Per the germline V gene, CDR1 is MNHEY and CDR2 is SVGEGT. The CDR3 runs to 16 residues. V gave up 4 bases and J gave up 4 bases; unmatched junction bases: 9. CDR3 coding DNA: TGTGCCAGCAGTTCCCTACAGGGGGCGGTGGCAGATACGCAGTATTTT. Translation gives CASSSLQGAVADTQYF.

The V call is TRBV4-2, the J call TRBJ1-2, with 8 bases fitting TRBD1. The CDR3 sequence is 14 residues long. Germline V CDR1 and CDR2: LGHNA, YNFKEQ. After removal of 3 bases from V and 0 bases from J, the junction contained 0 bases not matched to a gene. CDR3 region: CASSQTGANYGYTF. As DNA, the CDR3 is TGTGCCAGCAGCCAGACAGGGGCTAACTATGGCTACACCTTC.

This clonotype was seen at least ten times. The chain joins TRBV27 to TRBJ1-1; 7 bases align to TRBD1. The V segment lost 4 bases and the J segment 3 bases; nucleotides outside the gene matches: 11. Germline CDR1 MNHEY, CDR2 SMNVEV (reference sequence). This CDR3 region has 16 residues. The CDR3 loop reads CASSSGTVNYYTEAFF. The CDR3 DNA sequence: TGTGCCAGCAGTTCGGGGACAGTCAACTATTACACTGAAGCTTTCTTT.

V usage is TRBV7-2 and J usage is TRBJ1-1; D is ambiguous. From germline, CDR1 is SGHTA and CDR2 FQGNSA. The CDR3 extends over 13 amino acids. V lost 0 bases and J lost 3, with 5 bases in between. The CDR3 nucleotides read TGTGCCAGCAGCTTAGCGCTGGACACTGAAGCTTTCTTT. This translates into CASSLALDTEAFF.

The table lists this clonotype with a few counts. This chain connects TRBV13 to TRBJ1-4; 11 nucleotides agree with TRBD1. There are 14 residues in the CDR3. Unmatched junction bases numbered 4, after V lost 6 bases and J lost 7 bases. Per germline, CDR1 PRHDT and CDR2 FYEKMQ (reference sequence). This CDR3 reads CASSSGQGGEKLFF. The CDR3 bases are TGTGCCAGCAGTTCGGGACAGGGGGGTGAAAAACTGTTTTTT.

In its sample, this clonotype was seen many times. The chain combines TRBV27 with TRBJ2-3; the match to TRBD2 covers 10 bases. This CDR3 is 17 amino acids long. Germline V gives CDR1 MNHEY, CDR2 SMNVEV (reference sequence). The J segment lost 3 bases and the V segment lost 4 bases, leaving 10 bases of the junction unmatched. CDR3 bases: TGTGCCAGCAGTTATGGCTGGAGCGGGGGGGGTACAGATACGCAGTATTTT. Its protein product is CASSYGWSGGGTDTQYF.

Only a few counts were recorded for this clonotype. The chain links TRBV6-5 to TRBJ2-3, with D perhaps TRBD1 (5 bases). V lost 0 bases to trimming and J lost 2 bases, with 9 bases between them. Germline loops: CDR1 MNHEY, CDR2 SVGAGI. CDR3 length: 15 amino acids. CDR3 residues: CASSYSPGNTDTQYF. CDR3 bases: TGTGCCAGCAGTTACTCGCCAGGGAACACAGATACGCAGTATTTT.

This clonotype has a count of ten or more. The rearrangement joins TRBV7-2 to TRBJ2-5; D not certain. Per the germline V gene, CDR1 is SGHTA and CDR2 is FQGNSA. V lost 2 bases and J lost 5, with 9 bases in between. The CDR3 covers 13 residues. This chain's CDR3 is CASSLKASETQYF. The CDR3, as DNA: TGTGCCAGCAGCTTAAAGGCCTCGGAGACCCAGTACTTC.

This clonotype is categorized as medium-sized. The V call is TRBV3-1, the J call TRBJ1-5, with unresolved D. V gave up 4 bases and J gave up 4 bases, with 14 bases separating them. Germline CDR1 and CDR2: LGHDT and YNNKEL (reference sequence). The CDR3 covers 15 residues. CDR3 nucleotide sequence: TGTGCCAGCAGCCCATCCGAGAGGTTTAATCAGCCCCAGCATTTT. It yields the protein CASSPSERFNQPQHF. Together with reference TRBV3-1 and TRBJ1-5, the CDR3 gives the full variable domain: DTAVSQTPKYLVTQMGNDKSIKCEQNLGHDTMYWYKQDSKKFLKIMFSYNNKELIINETVPNRFSPKSPDKAHLNLHINSLELGDSAVYFCASSPSERFNQPQHFGDGTRLSIL.

This clonotype was detected ten times or more. The V and J genes are TRBV5-8 and TRBJ2-2; D might be TRBD1 or TRBD2, each matching 5 bases. Germline values: CDR1 SGHTS, CDR2 YDEGEE. The CDR3 sequence is 14 residues long. The V gene lost 4 bases and the J gene lost 5 bases, with 12 bases spanning the gap. CDR3 in DNA: TGTGCCAGCAGCAAGGGACCTACTACCGGGGAGCTGTTTTTT. Translating gives CASSKGPTTGELFF.

This clonotype was seen repeatedly, ten times or more. V usage is TRBV6-2 or TRBV6-3 and J usage is TRBJ2-7; D may be TRBD1 (6 bases). V lost 6 bases and J 3 bases, leaving 15 bases between the germline ends. CDR3 length equals 14 residues. CDR1 and CDR2 (germline): MNHEY, SVGEGT. The CDR3 region has the DNA TGTGCCAGCAGCCCATGGGGGCATAACTACGAGCAGTACTTC. Residues: CASSPWGHNYEQYF.

This clonotype showed up many times. V usage is TRBV7-2 and J usage is TRBJ1-1; maybe TRBD1 (5 bases). This CDR3 contains 15 residues. Germline lookup yields CDR1 SGHTA and CDR2 FQGNSA. V was cut by 5 bases and J by 4 bases, with 17 bases left in between. DNA of the CDR3: TGTGCCAGCAGCGGCCTGACAGTTGCCGGCACTGAAGCTTTCTTT. This encodes CASSGLTVAGTEAFF.

In this sample, this clonotype is medium-sized. This sequence joins TRBV13 and TRBJ2-7; tentatively, D is TRBD1 (5 bases). V lost 3 bases and J 4 bases, leaving 13 bases between the germline ends. The CDR3 covers 14 residues. CDR1 is PRHDT and CDR2 is FYEKMQ in the germline V gene (reference sequence). For the CDR3, the DNA is TGTGCCAGCAGCTTTTATTCAGGGCGGTACGAGCAGTACTTC. It translates to CASSFYSGRYEQYF.